The 13 T cell receptor beta chains in this list originate from one sample, sequenced in a study of control samples from healthy donors and cancer patients. Sequenced by immunoSEQ multiplex PCR; TCRdb stores in-frame clones only, minus some. The data contain roughly 170,000 clones, 91% of them singletons. Material for sequencing was blood. Receptor source: a woman aged 40 to 55 in good health.

The rearrangement uses TRBV6-5 and TRBJ2-7, with D perhaps being TRBD1 or TRBD2 (7 bases each). Between the trimmed V and J ends, which lost 6 bases and 5 bases, there was a span of 14 bases. The germline CDR1 and CDR2 sequences are MNHEY and SVGAGI. The CDR3 contains 13 residues. For the CDR3, the DNA is TGTGCCAGCAGGGAGACAGGGAGGGACGAGCAGTACTTC. This sequence encodes CASRETGRDEQYF.

The V and J genes are TRBV13 and TRBJ1-6; TRBD1 agrees at 9 bases. Germline V gives CDR1 PRHDT, CDR2 FYEKMQ (reference sequence). Trimming at V came to 6 bases and at J to 10 bases, leaving 7 bases not matched to a gene. The CDR3 is made up of 14 amino acids. CDR3 coding DNA: TGTGCCAGCAGAACAGGGGGCGGACGATCACCCCTCCACTTT. As protein: CASRTGGGRSPLHF.

This clone was picked up a small number of times. The V gene is TRBV6-1, the J gene TRBJ1-5; D is undetermined. The CDR3 totals 14 residues. The V and J ends lost 1 base and 7 bases respectively, with 11 bases between them. Germline lookup yields CDR1 MNHNS and CDR2 SASEGT. CDR3 region: CASSEVVGTQPQHF. As DNA, the CDR3 is TGTGCCAGCAGTGAAGTGGTCGGAACCCAGCCCCAGCATTTT.

V is TRBV9 and J is TRBJ1-1; no clear D. Germline V gene data show CDR1 as SGDLS and CDR2 as YYNGEE. The V end lost 3 bases, the J end lost 7 bases, and 10 bases lay between the germline ends. This CDR3 is 12 amino acids long. CDR3 sequence reads: CASSGPSDEAFF. Written as DNA, the CDR3 is TGTGCCAGCAGCGGCCCCAGCGATGAAGCTTTCTTT.

The V call is TRBV3-1 (or the pseudogene TRBV3-2), the J call TRBJ2-7, with D tentatively TRBD2 (6 bases). CDR3 size: 15 residues. Trimming took 6 bases from V and 6 from J, leaving 21 bases between them. From germline, CDR1 is LGHDT and CDR2 YNNKEL (reference sequence). The CDR3 is CASSPASPAGGEQYF. The CDR3 bases are TGTGCCAGCAGTCCGGCTAGCCCGGCCGGGGGCGAGCAGTACTTC.

The chain is built from TRBV4-1 and TRBJ2-2, with D unclear. From germline, CDR1 is MGHRA and CDR2 YSYEKL. Between the trimmed V and J ends, which lost 4 bases and 2 bases, there was a span of 14 bases. The CDR3 totals 16 residues. The CDR3 region is CASSPTHGINTGELFF. For the CDR3, the DNA is TGCGCCAGCAGCCCGACTCACGGAATTAACACCGGGGAGCTGTTTTTT.

V is TRBV4-2 and J is TRBJ2-5, with unresolved D. The ends were cut back, 5 bases at V and 5 bases at J, with 15 bases in the middle. Germline CDR1 and CDR2: LGHNA and YNFKEQ. This CDR3 comprises 14 residues. Here the CDR3 DNA reads TGTGCCAGCAGCGGACGGATTTCGCGGGAGACCCAGTACTTC. Amino acids: CASSGRISRETQYF.

The genes are TRBV29-1 and TRBJ1-1; D is unresolved. The V and J ends lost 2 bases and 11 bases respectively, with 24 bases between them. The CDR3 runs 15 residues. Germline V gene sequence: CDR1 SQVTM, CDR2 ANQGSEA. CDR3 sequence reads: CSVEPGSSASGGAFF. In DNA form, the CDR3 reads TGCAGCGTTGAACCCGGAAGCTCGGCCTCGGGTGGGGCTTTCTTT.

This clone has only one observation. V and J are TRBV9 and TRBJ2-1, with a possible D match to TRBD2 (6 bases). The CDR3 runs to 15 residues. The V and J ends lost 0 bases and 0 bases respectively, with 7 bases between them. In germline, CDR1 is SGDLS, CDR2 YYNGEE. The CDR3 sequence: CASSVVGSSYNEQFF. DNA for the CDR3: TGTGCCAGCAGCGTAGTCGGGAGCTCCTACAATGAGCAGTTCTTC.

The chain combines TRBV7-9 with TRBJ2-5; possible D gene TRBD2, 6 bases. The CDR3 loop spans 15 amino acids. The germline V gene encodes CDR1 SEHNR and CDR2 FQNEAQ (reference sequence). Between the trimmed V and J ends, which lost 7 bases and 5 bases, there was a span of 20 bases. CDR3 nucleotides: TGTGCCAGCAACTCGGCGGGGCTTCTGGCTGAGACCCAGTACTTC. Translation: CASNSAGLLAETQYF.

The genes are TRBV9 and TRBJ2-1; D tentatively reads TRBD1 or TRBD2 (6 bases each). The V gene's germline CDR1 is SGDLS and CDR2 YYNGEE. This CDR3 region has 13 residues. V was cut by 5 bases and J by 8 bases, with 14 bases left in between. This CDR3 is CASSRGGLDEQFF. The DNA for the CDR3 is TGTGCCAGCAGTCGAGGGGGGTTGGATGAGCAGTTCTTC.

The chain recombines TRBV5-5 with TRBJ1-1; tentative D call: TRBD1 (5 bases). V shed 4 bases and J shed 1 base, with 14 bases lying between them. CDR1 and CDR2 from the germline V gene are SGHKS and YYEKEE (reference sequence). The CDR3 has 15 amino acids. This chain's CDR3 is CASSQNFGGNTEAFF. The CDR3 DNA is TGTGCCAGCAGCCAAAATTTTGGGGGGAACACTGAAGCTTTCTTT.

The chain links TRBV6-5 to TRBJ2-7, with D unresolved. In germline, CDR1 is MNHEY, CDR2 SVGAGI. The ends were cut back, 0 bases at V and 0 bases at J, with 9 bases in the middle. The CDR3 sequence is 15 residues long. CDR3 nucleotides: TGTGCCAGCAGTTACTCTCCGTACCCCTCCTACGAGCAGTACTTC. This translates into CASSYSPYPSYEQYF.